This T cell receptor (beta chain) was identified during a study of blood T cell repertoires in COVID-19. Study overall: Acute-phase and convalescent COVID-19 samples originated in the United States, Italy and Spain. T cells, B-cell-depleted T cells, or PBMCs provided the cDNA or gDNA that served as material.

In the study's own analysis: Nucleated cell number was recorded as an estimate derived from reference gene primer amplification. Sequencing used immunoSEQ multiplex PCR; TCRdb keeps in-frame clones, though not all of them. That table supplies the V and J calls and clone size; D and trimming were determined from the DNA. The data hold about 220,000 clones, with around 80% observed a single time. Trimming took 6 bases from V and 7 from J; bases not matched to a gene: 12. This CDR3 spans 17 amino acids. The V gene's germline CDR1 is LNHDA and CDR2 SQIVND (reference sequence). The V call is TRBV19, the J call TRBJ2-1; 13 bases align to TRBD2. This clonotype was obtained from a human donor in a cohort sampled during active COVID-19. Sequencing was carried out using peripheral blood. This chain's CDR3 is CASSTYWTSGSVNEQFF. In DNA, the CDR3 is TGTGCCAGTAGCACGTATTGGACTAGCGGGAGTGTAAATGAGCAGTTCTTC.